This T cell receptor beta chain emerged from a study of PD-L1 blockade in urothelial cancer. The table came from immunoSEQ multiplex PCR; TCRdb's copy has only in-frame clones and leaves some out. The sample holds under 70,000 clones, approximately 78% seen once. Trimming took 2 bases from V and 3 from J; bases not matched to a gene: 26. Germline lookup yields CDR1 MRHNA and CDR2 SNTAGT. The CDR3 consists of 22 residues. Time point indicated: pretreatment peripheral blood. Per-patient samples, pretreatment and on-treatment, numbered 1 to 8. The sequencing used PBMCs, collected around atezolizumab (anti-PD-L1) treatment. The receptor was derived from a man in his 70s with urothelial cancer. This chain joins TRBV6-4 and TRBJ2-7; the match to TRBD1 covers 9 bases. CDR3 nucleotides: TGTGCCAGCAGTGACCATTTGCCTCGGGACAGGGTTACCGGCAGGCAGGTCTACGAGCAGTACTTC. Its translation: CASSDHLPRDRVTGRQVYEQYF.